This entry describes one T cell receptor beta chain. The sample is drawn from a study of blood T cell repertoires in COVID-19. CDR3 length equals 13 residues. In germline, CDR1 is MRHNA, CDR2 SNTAGT. The V gene lost 6 bases and the J gene lost 8 bases, with 13 bases spanning the gap. Profiling relied on immunoSEQ multiplex PCR, and the TCRdb table lists in-frame clones only, not all of them. The sample lists 250,000 to 300,000 clones, over 75% seen once, with approximately 13% in the top ten. The chain links TRBV6-4 to TRBJ1-4; D may be TRBD1 (5 bases). Sequenced: peripheral blood. The clonotype was recovered from a woman in her fifties or sixties with acute or convalescent COVID-19. The CDR3, as DNA: TGTGCCAGCAGCGGGAGGGGCTGGGAAAAACTGTTTTTT. It yields the protein CASSGRGWEKLFF.